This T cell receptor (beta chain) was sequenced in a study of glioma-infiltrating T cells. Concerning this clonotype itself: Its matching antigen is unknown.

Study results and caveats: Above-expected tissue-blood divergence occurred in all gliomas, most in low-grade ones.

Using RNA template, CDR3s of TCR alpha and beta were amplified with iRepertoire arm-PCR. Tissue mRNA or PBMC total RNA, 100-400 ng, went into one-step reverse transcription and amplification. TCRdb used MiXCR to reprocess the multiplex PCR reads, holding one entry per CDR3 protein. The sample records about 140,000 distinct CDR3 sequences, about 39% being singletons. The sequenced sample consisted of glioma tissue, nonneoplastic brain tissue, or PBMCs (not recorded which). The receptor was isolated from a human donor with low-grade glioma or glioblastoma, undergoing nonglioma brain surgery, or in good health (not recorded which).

CDR3 in DNA: TGTGCCAGCAGTCGCCCAACTATCTACGAGCAGTACTTC. This codes for CASSRPTIYEQYF. This chain uses TRBV6-1 with TRBJ2-7; no reliable D call. V lost 5 bases, J lost 3 bases, and 11 bases lay in between. CDR3 length: 13 residues. Germline values: CDR1 MNHNS, CDR2 SASEGT.